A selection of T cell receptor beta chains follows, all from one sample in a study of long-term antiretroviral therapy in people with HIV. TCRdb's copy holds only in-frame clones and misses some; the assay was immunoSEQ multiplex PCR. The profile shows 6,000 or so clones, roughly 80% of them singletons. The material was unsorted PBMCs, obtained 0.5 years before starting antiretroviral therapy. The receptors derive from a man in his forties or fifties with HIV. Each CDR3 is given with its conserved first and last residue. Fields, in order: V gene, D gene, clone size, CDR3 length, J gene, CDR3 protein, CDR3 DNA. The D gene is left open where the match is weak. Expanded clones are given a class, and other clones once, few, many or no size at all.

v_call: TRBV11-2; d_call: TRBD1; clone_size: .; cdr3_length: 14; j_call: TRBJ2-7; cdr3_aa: CASSLRDREREQYF; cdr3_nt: TGTGCCAGCAGCTTAAGAGACAGGGAACGAGAGCAGTACTTC
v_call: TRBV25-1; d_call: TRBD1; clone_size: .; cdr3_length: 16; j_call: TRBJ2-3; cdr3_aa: CAPLLRQGARTDTQYF; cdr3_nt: TGTGCCCCCCTTCTAAGGCAGGGGGCACGAACAGATACGCAGTATTTT
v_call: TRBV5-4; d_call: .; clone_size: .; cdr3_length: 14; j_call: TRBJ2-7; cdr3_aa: CASSPTGDSYEQYF; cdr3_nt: TGTGCCAGCAGCCCCACGGGGGACTCCTACGAGCAGTACTTC
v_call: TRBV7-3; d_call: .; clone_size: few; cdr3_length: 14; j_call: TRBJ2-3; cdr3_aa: CASSSLGTQDTQYF; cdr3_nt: TGTGCCAGCAGCTCCCTAGGGACTCAGGATACGCAGTATTTT
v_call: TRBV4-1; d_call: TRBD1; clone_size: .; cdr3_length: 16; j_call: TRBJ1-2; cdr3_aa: CASSQERTGGVDGYTF; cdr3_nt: TGCGCCAGCAGCCAAGAACGGACAGGGGGCGTAGATGGCTACACCTTC
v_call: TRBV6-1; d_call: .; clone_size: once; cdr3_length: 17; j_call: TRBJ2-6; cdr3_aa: CASSEAYLQAGANVLTF; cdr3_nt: TGTGCCAGCAGTGAAGCGTACCTTCAGGCTGGGGCCAACGTCCTGACTTTC
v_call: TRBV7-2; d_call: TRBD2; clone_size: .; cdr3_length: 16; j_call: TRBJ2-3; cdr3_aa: CASSLALAGGTDTQYF; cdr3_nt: TGTGCCAGCAGCTTAGCGCTAGCGGGGGGTACAGATACGCAGTATTTT
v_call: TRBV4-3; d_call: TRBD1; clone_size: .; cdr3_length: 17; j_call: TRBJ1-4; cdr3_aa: CASSQDSTGTGQEKLFF; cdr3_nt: TGCGCCAGCAGCCAAGACAGTACCGGGACAGGACAGGAAAAACTGTTTTTT
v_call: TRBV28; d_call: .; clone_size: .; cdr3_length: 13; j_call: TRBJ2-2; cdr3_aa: CASSLASTGELFF; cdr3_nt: TGTGCCAGCAGTTTAGCGTCCACCGGGGAGCTGTTTTTT
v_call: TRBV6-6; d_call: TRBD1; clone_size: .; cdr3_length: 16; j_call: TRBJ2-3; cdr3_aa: CASSGRDRGLADTQYF; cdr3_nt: TGTGCCAGCAGTGGAAGGGACAGGGGGTTGGCAGATACGCAGTATTTT
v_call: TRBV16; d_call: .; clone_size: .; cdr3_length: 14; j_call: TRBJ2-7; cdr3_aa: CASSQSGLRGEQYF; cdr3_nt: TGTGCCAGCAGCCAATCGGGACTTCGAGGCGAGCAGTACTTC
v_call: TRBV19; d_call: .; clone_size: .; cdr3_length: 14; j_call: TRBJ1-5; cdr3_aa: CASSIRQGNQPQHF; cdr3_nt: TGTGCCAGTAGTATTCGTCAGGGGAATCAGCCCCAGCATTTT